Below are 18 T cell receptor beta chains sequenced from a single sample in a study of blood T cell repertoires in COVID-19. Generated by immunoSEQ multiplex PCR, the TCRdb table keeps only in-frame clones and is missing some. The sample lists 30,000 to 40,000 clones; about 91% were seen once. Sequencing was done on a sample of peripheral blood. The receptors originated from a human donor in a cohort sampled during active COVID-19.

The chain uses TRBV28 and TRBJ2-1, with a tentative D call TRBD1 (5 bases). The CDR3 length is 14 residues. V lost 8 bases, J lost 6 bases, and 17 bases lay in between. Germline V gene sequence: CDR1 MDHEN, CDR2 SYDVKM. The CDR3 DNA reads as TGTGCCAGCCTGAGGCCCCAAGGGGTCAATGAGCAGTTCTTC. Its translation is CASLRPQGVNEQFF.

The chain links TRBV19 to TRBJ1-2; D possibly corresponds to TRBD1 (6 bases). Trimming removed 6 bases at V and 3 bases at J, with 14 bases between. The CDR3 is 14 amino acids. Germline loops: CDR1 LNHDA, CDR2 SQIVND (reference sequence). The CDR3 loop reads CASRSRGSDYGYTF. The DNA for the CDR3 is TGTGCCAGTAGGTCCAGGGGCAGTGACTATGGCTACACCTTC.

The chain has TRBV4-1 and TRBJ2-5, with TRBD2 matching over 7 bases. The CDR3 contains 15 residues. Germline loops: CDR1 MGHRA, CDR2 YSYEKL. Trimming at V came to 1 base and at J to 1 base, leaving 3 bases not matched to a gene. CDR3 nucleotide sequence: TGCGCCAGCAGCCAAGTGGGGACTACCCAAGAGACCCAGTACTTC. Protein product: CASSQVGTTQETQYF.

The V gene is TRBV11-3, the J gene TRBJ1-2; the D is unclear. The CDR3 loop spans 12 amino acids. Germline lookup yields CDR1 SGHNT and CDR2 YENEEA. The V and J ends lost 1 base and 8 bases respectively, with 8 bases between them. CDR3 sequence (DNA): TGTGCCAGCAGCTTAGCCGAGTCGGGCTACACCTTC. The encoded protein is CASSLAESGYTF.

J is TRBJ1-1 and V is TRBV18; a possible D gene is TRBD1 (5 bases). The CDR3 has 15 amino acids. Looked up from germline, CDR1 is KGHSH and CDR2 is LQKENI. V lost 3 bases to trimming and J lost 4 bases, with 15 bases between them. The CDR3 sequence is CASSPFRSGSTEAFF. In DNA, the CDR3 is TGTGCCAGCTCACCCTTTCGATCAGGGTCCACTGAAGCTTTCTTT.

V and J are TRBV4-1 and TRBJ1-2, with D uncertain. The length of the CDR3 is 12 residues. V lost 3 bases and J 8 bases, leaving 10 bases between the germline ends. Per the germline V gene, CDR1 is MGHRA and CDR2 is YSYEKL. CDR3 DNA sequence: TGCGCCAGCAGCCATCGACTCGCCGGCTACACCTTC. This sequence encodes CASSHRLAGYTF.

The chain recombines TRBV28 with TRBJ1-2; D is undetermined. CDR3 length equals 13 residues. The germline gives CDR1 MDHEN, CDR2 SYDVKM. V shed 7 bases and J shed 4 bases, with 13 bases lying between them. CDR3 amino acids: CASNPEQPYGYTF. In DNA, the CDR3 is TGTGCCAGCAACCCTGAACAGCCCTATGGCTACACCTTC.

The V and J genes are TRBV28 and TRBJ1-3, with 7 nucleotides matching TRBD1. J lost 1 base, V lost 6 bases, and 6 bases had no gene match. CDR3 length: 15 residues. Germline V gene lookup returns CDR1 MDHEN and CDR2 SYDVKM. This CDR3 reads CASRGTVGSGNTIYF. DNA for the CDR3: TGTGCCAGCAGGGGGACAGTGGGTTCTGGAAACACCATATATTTT.

The gene calls are TRBV6-6 and TRBJ1-5; D is possibly TRBD1 (5 bases). Germline CDR1 is MNHNY and CDR2 is SVGAGI (reference sequence). This CDR3 region has 12 residues. V was pared by 4 bases and J by 7 bases, with 8 bases between. The CDR3 DNA follows: TGTGCCAGCAGTTCGGGGGAGCAGCCCCAGCATTTT. Translation: CASSSGEQPQHF.

The genes are TRBV21-1 and TRBJ1-5; no check of the table's D call, TRBD1, against the DNA was made. TRBV21-1 constitutes a pseudogene. There are 14 residues in the CDR3. In nucleotides, the CDR3 is TGTGCCAGCAGTCCGACAGGGGTGGATCAGCCCCAGCATTTT. It translates to CASSPTGVDQPQHF.

CDR3 in DNA: TGTGCCAGCAGCTACCAGGGAACTAATGAAAAACTGTTTTTT. This translates into CASSYQGTNEKLFF. The rearrangement joins TRBV3-1 (or the pseudogene TRBV3-2) to TRBJ1-4; D perhaps matches TRBD1 (5 bases). The V end lost 5 bases, the J end lost 1 base, and 8 bases lay between the germline ends. Germline lookup yields CDR1 LGHDT and CDR2 YNNKEL (reference sequence). CDR3 length: 14 residues.

The genes are TRBV7-9 and TRBJ2-1; D is undetermined. Trimming took off 3 bases at V and 0 bases at J, with 6 bases between the two ends. Germline V lookup: CDR1 SEHNR, CDR2 FQNEAQ (reference sequence). This CDR3 region has 14 residues. The CDR3 DNA follows: TGTGCCAGCAGCTTTCCCTCCTCCTACAATGAGCAGTTCTTC. Translation: CASSFPSSYNEQFF.

CDR3 amino acids: CATSDPHREGNEKLFF. For the CDR3, the DNA is TGTGCCACCAGTGATCCGCACAGGGAAGGCAATGAAAAACTGTTTTTT. The chain carries TRBV24-1 and TRBJ1-4; the D gene is possibly TRBD1 (6 bases). Germline V gene lookup returns CDR1 KGHDR and CDR2 SFDVKD. V lost 3 bases to trimming and J lost 5 bases, with 15 bases between them. The CDR3 spans 16 residues.

This rearrangement joins TRBV19 to TRBJ2-3, with D possibly TRBD2 on 5 matching bases. Germline V gene sequence: CDR1 LNHDA, CDR2 SQIVND (reference sequence). The V end was cut by 5 bases, the J end by 2 bases, with 11 bases between. The CDR3 extends over 14 amino acids. CDR3 protein: CASSLDSSTDTQYF. The CDR3 DNA is TGTGCCAGTAGTTTGGACTCTTCCACAGATACGCAGTATTTT.

The chain recombines TRBV19 with TRBJ2-3; 7 positions agree with TRBD2. With V trimmed by 3 bases and J by 2 bases, 14 bases remained unmatched. CDR1 and CDR2 (germline): LNHDA, SQIVND (reference sequence). The CDR3 loop spans 18 amino acids. The CDR3: CASSIFGTTAGYTDTQYF. CDR3 in DNA: TGTGCCAGTAGTATCTTCGGGACTACCGCAGGCTACACAGATACGCAGTATTTT.

J is TRBJ2-3 and V is TRBV18; maybe TRBD2 (5 bases). CDR1 is KGHSH and CDR2 is LQKENI in the germline V gene. V dropped 3 bases and J dropped 4 bases, with 11 bases sitting between them. The CDR3 consists of 14 residues. CDR3 in amino acids: CASSPALAADTQYF. CDR3 DNA sequence: TGTGCCAGCTCACCCGCTCTAGCCGCAGATACGCAGTATTTT.

The V call is TRBV6-6, the J call TRBJ2-2; TRBD2 matches at 9 bases. Trimming cost V 7 bases and J 4 bases; bases outside gene matches: 7. The germline CDR1 and CDR2 sequences are MNHNY and SVGAGI (reference sequence). The CDR3 covers 15 residues. The CDR3 sequence: CASTSQREATGELFF. CDR3 bases: TGTGCCAGCACTTCCCAGCGGGAGGCCACCGGGGAGCTGTTTTTT.

V and J are TRBV28 and TRBJ1-5; tentatively, D is TRBD1 (6 bases). From germline, CDR1 is MDHEN and CDR2 SYDVKM. CDR3 length: 15 residues. V was cut by 7 bases and J by 4 bases, with 17 bases left in between. The CDR3 loop is CASIRAPTGNQPQHF. CDR3 bases: TGTGCCAGCATCCGAGCCCCGACAGGAAATCAGCCCCAGCATTTT.